The 6 T cell receptor beta chains reported below all come from one sample, sequenced in a study of blood T cell repertoires in COVID-19. Sequencing used immunoSEQ multiplex PCR; TCRdb keeps in-frame clones, though not all of them. The sample consists of about 210,000 clones, about 91% of them appearing once. The sequenced sample consisted of PBMCs or T cells enriched from blood (not recorded which). All receptors come from a man between 18 and 29 years old with acute COVID-19.

V usage is TRBV6-5 and J usage is TRBJ2-2; 11 bases fit TRBD1. CDR1 MNHEY and CDR2 SVGAGI come from the germline V gene. The CDR3 runs 14 residues. V trimming: 8 bases; J trimming: 5 bases; junction bases outside the gene matches: 4. CDR3 DNA sequence: TGTGCCAGCGGCGGACAGGGGGCGACCGGGGAGCTGTTTTTT. This gives the protein CASGGQGATGELFF.

The chain couples TRBV28 to TRBJ2-3; D is perhaps TRBD2 (5 bases). CDR1 MDHEN and CDR2 SYDVKM come from the germline V gene. The CDR3 spans 14 residues. V was trimmed by 3 bases and J by 0 bases, leaving 7 bases between them. The chain's CDR3 is CASSLGGSTDTQYF. CDR3 in DNA: TGTGCCAGCAGTTTGGGCGGGAGCACAGATACGCAGTATTTT.

V usage is TRBV28 and J usage is TRBJ2-1, with D maybe TRBD2 (5 bases). The germline gives CDR1 MDHEN, CDR2 SYDVKM. Between the trimmed V and J ends, which lost 2 bases and 12 bases, there was a span of 11 bases. This CDR3 comprises 12 residues. This CDR3 reads CASSLTSRGQFF. The CDR3 bases are TGTGCCAGCAGTTTAACTAGTCGTGGGCAGTTCTTC.

The chain is built from TRBV29-1 and TRBJ2-4; D possibly corresponds to TRBD1 (5 bases). Looked up from germline, CDR1 is SQVTM and CDR2 is ANQGSEA. With 7 bases removed from V and 0 bases from J, the gap between germline ends came to 10 bases. There are 13 residues in the CDR3. The CDR3 sequence is CSETVLAKNIQYF. In DNA, the CDR3 is TGCAGCGAGACAGTCCTAGCCAAAAACATTCAGTACTTC.

V gene TRBV6-6 combines with J gene TRBJ2-7; 8 positions agree with TRBD1. Germline V gene sequence: CDR1 MNHNY, CDR2 SVGAGI (reference sequence). This CDR3 has 13 residues. The junction had 3 bases not matched to a gene; V was cut back by 7 bases and J by 1 base. Written as DNA, the CDR3 is TGTGCCAGCACCGACAGGGGTTCCTACGAGCAGTACTTC. Translating gives CASTDRGSYEQYF.

J is TRBJ1-5 and V is TRBV19; maybe TRBD1 (6 bases). The CDR3 sequence is 16 residues long. With 7 bases removed from V and 3 bases from J, the gap between germline ends came to 19 bases. Germline lookup yields CDR1 LNHDA and CDR2 SQIVND (reference sequence). CDR3 coding DNA: TGTGCCAGTAATTCCGACTCAGGGGCCTTCAATCAGCCCCAGCATTTT. Its protein is CASNSDSGAFNQPQHF.